Sequencing of this T cell receptor (beta chain) was carried out in a study of cytomegalovirus exposure and HLA in healthy donors. Study-wide points: Per published reports, the classifier diagnosed cytomegalovirus status with high specificity and sensitivity.

A word on this clone: Its specificity is not known. This sample also contains other DNA sequences that code for the same CDR3.

The PCR had 60 Vbeta and 13 Jbeta primers. Assay used: immunoSEQ multiplex PCR; TCRdb lists only in-frame clones, some missing. The table has over 150,000 clones, 77% seen once. The donors (healthy individuals) were bone marrow donors. The receptor's source is a woman aged 55 to 70 in good health and CMV-seropositive. Material: PBMCs.

CDR3 sequence: CASSEAMVRDEQFF. CDR3 nucleotide sequence: TGTGCCAGCAGTGAGGCAATGGTGAGGGATGAGCAGTTCTTC. V is TRBV6-1 and J is TRBJ2-1; D possibly corresponds to TRBD2 (5 bases). V was clipped by 3 bases and J by 8 bases, with 14 bases between them. Germline CDR1 reads MNHNS; CDR2 reads SASEGT. This CDR3 contains 14 residues.